Shown below are 26 T cell receptor beta chains from a single sample sequenced in a study of resident and recirculating memory T cells in vitiligo listed by TCRdb under 2018. Library preparation used the immunoSEQ multiplex PCR assay. Sourced from immuneACCESS, this table was stored by TCRdb with only in-frame sequences that have V and J called. A share of the clones is absent; for the studies checked, an unresolved V gene accounts for under half, and the remainder has no known explanation. The sample table lists more than 65,000 clones, 90% to 95% of them with a count of one. The leading ten clones occupy around 4.6% of the sample. Material for sequencing was blood. The receptors stem from a male donor with vitiligo.

The chain couples TRBV9 to TRBJ2-7; TRBD2 agrees at 8 bases. The CDR3 sequence is 14 residues long. Germline assignment: CDR1 SGDLS and CDR2 YYNGEE. V trimming: 7 bases; J trimming: 2 bases; junction bases outside the gene matches: 8. The CDR3 is CASGPLAATYEQYF. CDR3 DNA: TGTGCCAGCGGCCCACTAGCGGCGACCTACGAGCAGTACTTC.

The rearrangement joins TRBV27 to TRBJ2-1, with 13 bases matching TRBD2. This CDR3 region has 15 residues. CDR1 and CDR2 (germline): MNHEY, SMNVEV (reference sequence). The V segment lost 7 bases and the J segment 8 bases; nucleotides outside the gene matches: 8. The CDR3 DNA sequence: TGTGCCAGCACCCCTACTAGCGGGGGGGCCCATGAGCAGTTCTTC. Its protein product is CASTPTSGGAHEQFF.

The V call is TRBV9, the J call TRBJ2-7; TRBD2 might be the D (6 bases). This CDR3 has 14 amino acids. V lost 4 bases to trimming and J lost 4 bases, with 15 bases between them. Germline V gene data show CDR1 as SGDLS and CDR2 as YYNGEE. CDR3 coding DNA: TGTGCCAGCAGCCCAACCGGGACTCTATACGAGCAGTACTTC. This gives the protein CASSPTGTLYEQYF.

This clone was observed a handful of times. The chain has TRBV4-3 and TRBJ1-1; D is ambiguous. V lost 1 base to trimming and J lost 7 bases, with 13 bases between them. Germline V gene data show CDR1 as LGHNA and CDR2 as YSLEER. The CDR3 is 14 residues long. The CDR3: CASSQGHRESEAFF. The CDR3 bases are TGCGCCAGCAGCCAAGGACACCGGGAGAGTGAAGCTTTCTTT.

The V and J genes are TRBV30 and TRBJ1-2; tentatively, D is TRBD1 (6 bases). This CDR3 comprises 13 residues. The germline V and J ends were trimmed by 0 bases and 7 bases, with 12 bases remaining between them. Germline-derived CDR1 and CDR2 are GTSNPN and SVGIG (reference sequence). As DNA, the CDR3 is TGTGCCTGGAGTGTGGGGGGGGCCGCTGGCTACACCTTC. Protein product: CAWSVGGAAGYTF.

V usage is TRBV30 and J usage is TRBJ1-6; perhaps TRBD1 as D (5 bases). The CDR3 is made up of 15 amino acids. Looked up from germline, CDR1 is GTSNPN and CDR2 is SVGIG (reference sequence). V was clipped by 5 bases and J by 4 bases, with 15 bases between them. The CDR3: CAWGRGQGYNSPLHF. The CDR3 DNA is TGTGCCTGGGGTAGGGGTCAAGGATATAATTCACCCCTCCACTTT.

This chain uses TRBV9 with TRBJ2-3; 12 bases are a match to TRBD2. V shed 4 bases and J 4 bases; nucleotides not matched to a gene: 16. The V gene's germline CDR1 is SGDLS and CDR2 YYNGEE. CDR3 size: 19 residues. The CDR3 here is CASSSVASGGALIADTQYF. CDR3 in DNA: TGTGCCAGCAGCTCCGTTGCTAGCGGGGGGGCCCTTATCGCAGATACGCAGTATTTT.

This rearrangement joins TRBV5-1 to TRBJ2-2; 10 bases align to TRBD2. The V segment lost 1 base and the J segment 8 bases; nucleotides outside the gene matches: 8. CDR1 and CDR2 from the germline V gene are SGHRS and YFSETQ. The CDR3 runs 16 residues. CDR3 residues: CASSLKAGGTAGELFF. The CDR3 coding sequence is TGCGCCAGCAGCTTGAAAGCGGGGGGGACGGCGGGGGAGCTGTTTTTT.

This clone came up a few times. The chain has TRBV5-1 and TRBJ2-7; 10 bases are a match to TRBD1. Trimming removed 5 bases from V and 6 bases from J; junction bases left unmatched: 17. This CDR3 has 17 residues. Germline V CDR1 and CDR2: SGHRS, YFSETQ. The CDR3 here is CASSWGGPGQGYPEQYF. CDR3 DNA sequence: TGCGCCAGCAGTTGGGGGGGTCCGGGACAGGGGTACCCCGAGCAGTACTTC.

V usage is TRBV15 and J usage is TRBJ1-1; 10 positions agree with TRBD1. From germline, CDR1 is LNHNV and CDR2 YYDKDF (reference sequence). The CDR3 sequence is 16 residues long. The V segment lost 0 bases and the J segment 5 bases; nucleotides outside the gene matches: 6. The CDR3 DNA is TGTGCCACCAGCAGAGATCGACAGGGGGCGAGGACTGAAGCTTTCTTT. Residues: CATSRDRQGARTEAFF.

The chain has TRBV11-3 and TRBJ2-2; tentatively, D is TRBD2 (5 bases). CDR3 length equals 17 residues. Germline V CDR1 and CDR2: SGHNT, YENEEA. The V gene lost 0 bases and the J gene lost 1 base, with 12 bases spanning the gap. The CDR3 bases are TGTGCCAGCAGCTTAGATTCTTGGGCGGGGAACACCGGGGAGCTGTTTTTT. This encodes CASSLDSWAGNTGELFF. The full variable domain, its missing parts supplied by reference TRBV11-3 and TRBJ2-2, is EAGVVQSPRYKIIEKKQPVAFWCNPISGHNTLYWYLQNLGQGPELLIRYENEEAVDDSQLPKDRFSAERLKGVDSTLKIQPAELGDSAVYLCASSLDSWAGNTGELFFGEGSRLTVL.

The chain joins TRBV5-1 to TRBJ1-3; 7 bases are a match to TRBD1. This CDR3 spans 17 amino acids. V shed 4 bases, J shed 0 bases, and the junction held 10 bases outside the gene matches. Germline CDR1 reads SGHRS; CDR2 reads YFSETQ. The CDR3, as DNA: TGCGCCAGCAGCGGATGGACAGGACTAAACTCTGGAAACACCATATATTTT. Translating it yields CASSGWTGLNSGNTIYF.

Concerning this clone: The junction does not match germline at one end; this may be a read error. This chain uses TRBV19 with TRBJ1-6; D gene uncertain. Looked up from germline, CDR1 is LNHDA and CDR2 is SQIVND (reference sequence). The length of the CDR3 is 15 residues. Here the CDR3 DNA reads TGTGCCAGTAGAATAGGAGATCTTTCTAATTCACCCCTCCACTTT. This codes for CASRIGDLSNSPLHF. Complete variable domain (other parts from reference TRBV19 and TRBJ1-6): DGGITQSPKYLFRKEGQNVTLSCEQNLNHDAMYWYRQDPGQGLRLIYYSQIVNDFQKGDIAEGYSVSREKKESFPLTVTSAQKNPTAFYLCASRIGDLSNSPLHFGNGTRLTVT.

The chain is built from TRBV7-9 and TRBJ2-1; 7 nucleotides align to TRBD2. The V gene end was trimmed by 5 bases and the J gene end by 4 bases; junction bases not matched to a gene: 14. The CDR3 covers 17 residues. Germline values: CDR1 SEHNR, CDR2 FQNEAQ (reference sequence). CDR3 DNA sequence: TGTGCCAGCAGCCCAAACAGGTGGCTAGCGGTTTACAATGAGCAGTTCTTC. As protein: CASSPNRWLAVYNEQFF.

The chain employs TRBV10-3 and TRBJ2-3, with TRBD1 matching over 10 bases. This CDR3 has 17 amino acids. Trimming cost V 7 bases and J 2 bases; bases outside gene matches: 12. In germline, CDR1 is ENHRY, CDR2 SYGVKD. CDR3 residues: CAITGDRGLGATDTQYF. In DNA, the CDR3 is TGTGCCATCACTGGCGACAGGGGGCTAGGAGCCACAGATACGCAGTATTTT.

The V and J genes are TRBV5-6 and TRBJ2-7; maybe TRBD1 (5 bases). CDR1 is SGHDT and CDR2 is YYEEEE in the germline V gene. This CDR3 contains 14 residues. V shed 1 base and J shed 0 bases, with 8 bases lying between them. CDR3: CASSLKGRSYEQYF. The CDR3 coding sequence is TGTGCCAGCAGCTTGAAGGGGCGCTCCTACGAGCAGTACTTC.

The J gene is TRBJ2-7, the V gene TRBV4-3; the match to TRBD1 covers 9 bases. Looked up from germline, CDR1 is LGHNA and CDR2 is YSLEER. The CDR3 runs to 14 residues. The J segment lost 1 base and the V segment lost 4 bases, leaving 2 bases of the junction unmatched. The CDR3 is CASSRGQGSYEQYF. The CDR3 nucleotides read TGCGCCAGCAGCCGGGGACAGGGATCCTACGAGCAGTACTTC.

The J gene is TRBJ2-1, the V gene TRBV6-5; the match to TRBD1 covers 7 bases. The germline CDR1 and CDR2 sequences are MNHEY and SVGAGI. V lost 2 bases to trimming and J lost 10 bases; unmatched junction nucleotides: 5. The CDR3 contains 13 residues. CDR3 sequence reads: CASSYMGQREQFF. Written as DNA, the CDR3 is TGTGCCAGCAGTTACATGGGACAGAGAGAGCAGTTCTTC.

This clone occurred a few times. The V and J genes are TRBV6-5 and TRBJ2-1, with 9 bases fitting TRBD1. V lost 8 bases, J lost 4 bases, and 6 bases stayed unmatched. The CDR3 is made up of 14 amino acids. Germline CDR1 MNHEY, CDR2 SVGAGI. This CDR3 is CASGTGNLYNEQFF. The CDR3 DNA reads TGTGCCAGCGGGACAGGGAATTTATACAATGAGCAGTTCTTC.

In this sample, this clone turned up once. The V gene is TRBV15, the J gene TRBJ1-5, with 7 bases aligning to TRBD1. Germline V CDR1 and CDR2: LNHNV, YYDKDF (reference sequence). V shed 10 bases and J 3 bases; nucleotides not matched to a gene: 6. The CDR3 runs 13 residues. The CDR3 coding sequence is TGTGCCATCTCAGGGGGGATCAATCAGCCCCAGCATTTT. The encoded protein is CAISGGINQPQHF. The whole variable domain, remainder taken from reference TRBV15 and TRBJ1-5, is DAMVIQNPRYQVTQFGKPVTLSCSQTLNHNVMYWYQQKSSQAPKLLFHYYDKDFNNEADTPDNFQSRRPNTSFCFLDIRSPGLGDTAMYLCAISGGINQPQHFGDGTRLSIL.

The chain couples TRBV9 to TRBJ1-3; D possibly corresponds to TRBD1 (6 bases). Germline loops: CDR1 SGDLS, CDR2 YYNGEE. V was trimmed by 2 bases and J by 4 bases, leaving 16 bases between them. The CDR3 consists of 16 residues. The CDR3 sequence: CASSVAPQGLGNTIYF. In nucleotides, the CDR3 is TGTGCCAGCAGCGTCGCACCACAGGGACTAGGAAACACCATATATTTT.

The V gene is TRBV6-4, the J gene TRBJ2-2; D is possibly TRBD2 (6 bases). The CDR3 is made up of 15 amino acids. V lost 10 bases, J lost 1 base, and 16 bases lay in between. CDR1 and CDR2 from the germline V gene are MRHNA and SNTAGT. CDR3 nucleotide sequence: TGTGCCACCCTCATGGCGGGGCTGAACACCGGGGAGCTGTTTTTT. It yields the protein CATLMAGLNTGELFF.

This chain uses TRBV27 with TRBJ1-2; tentatively, D is TRBD1 (5 bases). V shed 3 bases and J shed 4 bases, with 9 bases lying between them. The CDR3 is 13 residues long. Looked up from germline, CDR1 is MNHEY and CDR2 is SMNVEV (reference sequence). The CDR3, as DNA: TGTGCCAGCAGTTTTGGGCAGGGCTATGGCTACACCTTC. Protein sequence: CASSFGQGYGYTF.

The chain has TRBV21-1 and TRBJ2-5; TRBD1, the table's D call, was not compared with the DNA. TRBV21-1 is noted as a pseudogene. This CDR3 is built from 17 residues. CDR3 sequence: CASSPKPQGRRLRTQYF. As DNA, the CDR3 is TGTGCCAGCAGCCCAAAACCACAGGGACGGAGATTGCGGACCCAGTACTTC.

The chain combines TRBV27 with TRBJ2-3; weak D call: TRBD1 (5 bases). There are 15 residues in the CDR3. V was pared by 0 bases and J by 0 bases, with 7 bases between. Germline CDR1 is MNHEY and CDR2 is SMNVEV (reference sequence). Here the CDR3 reads CASSLSDTSTDTQYF. CDR3 nucleotide sequence: TGTGCCAGCAGTTTATCGGACACAAGCACAGATACGCAGTATTTT.

This clone was seen once. The chain has TRBV5-8 and TRBJ2-5, with 7 bases identical to TRBD1. This CDR3 region has 14 residues. Per germline, CDR1 SGHTS and CDR2 YDEGEE. With V trimmed by 7 bases and J by 1 base, 7 bases remained unmatched. CDR3 sequence reads: CASLARGLQETQYF. The CDR3 coding sequence is TGTGCCAGCTTAGCGAGGGGGCTCCAAGAGACCCAGTACTTC. The full variable domain, in which reference TRBV5-8 and TRBJ2-5 provide the parts outside the CDR3, is EAGVTQSPTHLIKTRGQQATLRCSPISGHTSVYWYQQALGLGLQFLLWYDEGEERNRGNFPPRFSGRQFPNYSSELNVNALELEDSALYLCASLARGLQETQYFGPGTRLLVL.